The 32 T cell receptor beta chains presented below share a single source sample, sequenced in a study of tumor and adjacent non-tumor tissue in lung cancer. A modified ARM-PCR protocol with three rounds of nested PCR amplified TCRbeta. TCRdb called the multiplex PCR reads again in MiXCR, with one record for every CDR3 protein. The sample has approximately 110,000 distinct CDR3 sequences, over 55% seen once; the top ten hold 15% to 20%. The template was RNA from unsorted bulk tissue. More than 3 cm separated this lung sample from the edge of the tumor. Sequencing was done on a sample of distant non-tumor lung tissue. These receptors were obtained from a man aged 60-69 years with non-small cell lung cancer.

This clonotype appeared many times. This rearrangement joins TRBV29-1 to TRBJ2-1; 12 positions agree with TRBD2. With 0 bases clipped from V and 9 bases from J, the junction kept 9 bases outside the gene matches. Per germline, CDR1 SQVTM and CDR2 ANQGSEA. There are 16 residues in the CDR3. The CDR3 here is CSVEDSLAGGPGEQFF. The CDR3 DNA follows: TGCAGCGTTGAAGATAGCCTAGCGGGAGGGCCGGGTGAGCAGTTCTTC.

On this clonotype: Given a much more abundant clone one base away, this may be a read error. The gene calls are TRBV12-3 or TRBV12-4 and TRBJ2-4; 7 nucleotides line up with TRBD1. The CDR3 sequence is 14 residues long. Losses at the gene ends were 4 bases for V and 9 bases for J; bases not matched to a gene: 9. CDR3 coding DNA: TGTGCCAGCAGTTCCGGACAGGTAACCGGCATTCAGTACTTC. Translating it yields CASSSGQVTGIQYF.

The rearrangement uses TRBV6-5 and TRBJ2-7, with D perhaps matching TRBD1 (6 bases). Trimming removed 6 bases from V and 2 bases from J, with 14 bases in between. Germline V gives CDR1 MNHEY, CDR2 SVGAGI. This CDR3 contains 14 residues. The CDR3 DNA reads TGTGCCAGCAGGTACGGGACAATCCCCTACGAGCAGTACTTC. Amino acid sequence: CASRYGTIPYEQYF.

This clonotype has just one count. This chain connects TRBV29-1 to TRBJ1-1; no clear D. This CDR3 contains 12 residues. Germline assignment: CDR1 SQVTM and CDR2 ANQGSEA. CDR3 sequence reads: CRIHPPTTEAFF. DNA of the CDR3: TGCAGAATTCATCCCCCGACTACTGAAGCTTTCTTT.

The chain employs TRBV20-1 and TRBJ2-1, with D perhaps TRBD2 (5 bases). The V end was cut by 8 bases, the J end by 7 bases, with 24 bases between. Germline lookup yields CDR1 DFQATT and CDR2 SNEGSKA (reference sequence). The CDR3 runs to 15 residues. The DNA of the CDR3 is TGCAGTACAGAGGGCGGCGAGAGCCAGTCAAATGAGCAGTTCTTC. It yields the protein CSTEGGESQSNEQFF.

On this clonotype itself: One junction end does not reproduce the germline sequence, and a read error may be involved. The chain couples TRBV6-2 or TRBV6-3 to TRBJ2-7; D is possibly TRBD2 (6 bases). CDR3 length equals 14 residues. The germline CDR1 and CDR2 sequences are MNHEY and SVGEGT. The CDR3 region is CPSSKGLTRYEQYF. The CDR3 nucleotides are TGTCCCAGCAGTAAAGGACTAACCCGGTACGAGCAGTACTTC.

Regarding this clonotype: One end of the junction varies from germline; a read error may be responsible. V usage is TRBV5-1 and J usage is TRBJ2-5; 7 nucleotides line up with TRBD2. This CDR3 has 13 residues. The germline V gene has CDR1 SGHRS and CDR2 YFSETQ. The CDR3 loop is CASKVGGLETQCF. The CDR3 coding sequence is TGCGCCAGTAAAGTCGGGGGGTTGGAGACCCAGTGCTTC. The whole variable domain, remainder taken from reference TRBV5-1 and TRBJ2-5, is KAGVTQTPRYLIKTRGQQVTLSCSPISGHRSVSWYQQTPGQGLQFLFEYFSETQRNKGNFPGRFSGRQFSNSRSEMNVSTLELGDSALYLCASKVGGLETQCFGPGTRLLVL.

This clonotype was counted between two and nine times. Compared with germline, one end of the junction differs, possibly owing to a read error. V gene TRBV12-3 or TRBV12-4 combines with J gene TRBJ1-1, with D hard to call. The length of the CDR3 is 11 residues. The CDR3 DNA follows: TGTACCAGCAGACATAACACTGAAGCTTTCTTT. It encodes CTSRHNTEAFF.

A note on this clonotype: A read error may produce the germline difference seen at one junction end. This chain joins TRBV7-9 and TRBJ2-5; a possible D gene is TRBD1 (6 bases). CDR1 and CDR2 (germline): SEHNR, FQNEAQ (reference sequence). This CDR3 region has 14 residues. The CDR3 DNA sequence: TGTGCCAACAGCTTACAGGGCTACCAAGAGACCCAGTACTTC. Amino acid sequence: CANSLQGYQETQYF.

The chain combines TRBV29-1 with TRBJ1-2; possibly TRBD1 for D (6 bases). Trimming took off 6 bases at V and 5 bases at J, with 16 bases between the two ends. The length of the CDR3 is 13 residues. Germline assignment: CDR1 SQVTM and CDR2 ANQGSEA. The CDR3 DNA reads as TGCAGCGTCCTGGGACACCTGCAGTATGGCTACACCTTC. Protein product: CSVLGHLQYGYTF.

This clonotype occurred many times. The chain joins TRBV6-1 to TRBJ1-5; unclear D gene. Looked up from germline, CDR1 is MNHNS and CDR2 is SASEGT. The CDR3 totals 13 residues. The ends were cut back, 6 bases at V and 6 bases at J, with 12 bases in the middle. CDR3 region: CASRAGFRQPQHF. Here the CDR3 DNA reads TGTGCCAGCAGGGCGGGGTTCCGTCAGCCCCAGCATTTT.

About this clonotype: Mismatch with germline at one junction end may stem from a read error. CDR3 region: CASRDGTGNAGELFF. The DNA for the CDR3 is TGTGCCAGCAGAGACGGGACAGGGAACGCCGGGGAGCTGTTTTTT. V and J are TRBV6-5 and TRBJ2-2, with 9 bases identical to TRBD1. The germline V gene has CDR1 MNHEY and CDR2 SVGAGI. This CDR3 comprises 15 residues.

Concerning this clonotype: Compared with germline, one end of the junction differs, possibly owing to a read error. J is TRBJ2-1 and V is TRBV4-1; D gene uncertain. CDR1 and CDR2 (germline): MGHRA, YSYEKL. The CDR3 contains 18 residues. The CDR3 DNA sequence: TGCGCCATCAGCCAAGCCGCACCCATTTCCGTATCCTACAATGAGCAGTTCTTC. The encoded protein is CAISQAAPISVSYNEQFF.

With regard to this clonotype: One end of the junction varies from germline; a read error may be responsible. The J gene is TRBJ2-1, the V gene TRBV6-2 or TRBV6-3, with 7 positions matching TRBD1. This CDR3 contains 15 residues. In germline, CDR1 is MNHEY, CDR2 SVGEGT. The DNA of the CDR3 is TGTGCCAGCAGGTCGGGCCCAGGGGGTTACAATGAGCACATCTTC. Translating it yields CASRSGPGGYNEHIF.

The sample holds many counts of this clonotype. The chain employs TRBV5-1 and TRBJ2-3, with 9 positions matching TRBD2. Germline V gene data show CDR1 as SGHRS and CDR2 as YFSETQ. The CDR3 is 17 amino acids. Trimming at V came to 4 bases and at J to 2 bases, leaving 11 bases not matched to a gene. This CDR3 reads CASSLGALAGSTDTQYF. As DNA, the CDR3 is TGCGCCAGCAGCCTTGGAGCCCTAGCGGGGTCCACAGATACGCAGTATTTT.

This chain links TRBV20-1 with TRBJ2-1; 7 positions match TRBD1. The J segment lost 0 bases and the V segment lost 6 bases, leaving 14 bases of the junction unmatched. Germline lookup yields CDR1 DFQATT and CDR2 SNEGSKA (reference sequence). The CDR3 loop spans 17 amino acids. DNA of the CDR3: TGCAGTGCCCTAGTAGGGACAGACAGCTCCTCCTACAATGAGCAGTTCTTC. This encodes CSALVGTDSSSYNEQFF.

This clonotype appeared once. This is likely a read error, given that the CDR3 carries no conserved phenylalanine or tryptophan at its end. The chain links TRBV11-3 to TRBJ2-1; D unclear. Trimming shortened V by 3 bases and J by 6 bases, and 15 bases separated the two germline ends. The CDR3 has 15 residues. Germline V CDR1 and CDR2: SGHNT, YENEEA. CDR3 nucleotide sequence: TGTGCCAGCAGCTTCCAGAGGAAGGCCCCCAATGAGCAGTTCCTC. Protein product: CASSFQRKAPNEQFL.

This clonotype occurred a few times. The chain carries TRBV20-1 and TRBJ2-5; weak D call: TRBD1 (5 bases). Germline V gene sequence: CDR1 DFQATT, CDR2 SNEGSKA (reference sequence). CDR3 size: 13 residues. Trimming removed 6 bases at V and 4 bases at J, with 15 bases between. The chain's CDR3 is CSAKKRGGETQYF. In nucleotides, the CDR3 is TGCAGTGCCAAAAAAAGGGGCGGAGAGACCCAGTACTTC.

In the case of this clonotype: The conserved phenylalanine or tryptophan is not found at the CDR3 terminus, so this likely reflects a read error. Because the CDR3's place on the DNA is in doubt, the DNA is left out and the CDR3 is given as listed by TCRdb. The chain couples TRBV6-1 to TRBJ2-7. Ends included, the CDR3 has 12 residues. CDR1 and CDR2 (germline): MNHNS, SASEGT. The CDR3 loop reads CASTAGIYEQYI.

In its sample, this clonotype was seen once. The junction departs from germline at one end; a sequencing error may be responsible. V and J are TRBV4-1 and TRBJ1-5, with TRBD1 matching 7 bases. Germline assignment: CDR1 MGHRA and CDR2 YSYEKL. There are 12 residues in the CDR3. DNA for the CDR3: TGCGCCAGCTGCCAAGGGGGCCACTCCCAGCATTTT. It encodes CASCQGGHSQHF.

Concerning this clonotype itself: This may come from a read error, since a much larger clone is one base off. This chain links TRBV20-1 with TRBJ2-7, with TRBD1 identical over 9 bases. The junction had 11 bases not matched to a gene; V was cut back by 6 bases and J by 2 bases. The CDR3 runs 15 residues. Germline-derived CDR1 and CDR2 are DFQATT and SNEGSKA (reference sequence). CDR3 in DNA: TGCAGTGCCCATCATTTAGGACAGGGGACCTACGAGCAGTACTTC. The encoded protein is CSAHHLGQGTYEQYF.

Points on this clonotype: One end of the junction is discordant with germline, which a read error may explain. The CDR3 DNA follows: TGTGCCAGCAGCTTAGTTAGTGACAGGGAAGAGATCCAGTACTTC. Protein product: CASSLVSDREEIQYF. The V and J genes are TRBV13 and TRBJ2-5, with TRBD1 matching 7 bases. The germline gives CDR1 PRHDT, CDR2 FYEKMQ (reference sequence). There are 15 residues in the CDR3.

This clonotype was found many times. The gene calls are TRBV6-5 and TRBJ1-2, with 9 bases identical to TRBD1. Trimming cost V 4 bases and J 7 bases; bases outside gene matches: 10. Germline CDR1 MNHEY, CDR2 SVGAGI. The CDR3 runs 15 residues. The CDR3 region is CASSFENRGRSGYTF. The CDR3 region has the DNA TGTGCCAGCAGTTTCGAAAACAGGGGGCGGAGTGGCTACACCTTC.

Concerning this clonotype: This CDR3 fails to terminate in the conserved phenylalanine or tryptophan, so it likely reflects a read error. Written as DNA, the CDR3 is TGTGCCAGCATCTTAGATACTGGGGTTGAAGCTTTCATT. Its translation: CASILDTGVEAFI. V usage is TRBV11-3 and J usage is TRBJ1-1; D not certain. The CDR3 is made up of 13 amino acids. Germline assignment: CDR1 SGHNT and CDR2 YENEEA.

This clonotype was recorded many times. The V gene is TRBV20-1, the J gene TRBJ1-1; the D is unclear. Germline V gives CDR1 DFQATT, CDR2 SNEGSKA (reference sequence). The CDR3 is 12 amino acids. V was cut by 4 bases and J by 4 bases, with 10 bases left in between. CDR3 nucleotide sequence: TGCAGTGCTATAGCTCCCCTCACTGAAGCTTTCTTT. This gives the protein CSAIAPLTEAFF.

This clonotype was counted only a few times. At one end, the junction sequence differs from germline, possibly due to a read error. The chain's CDR3 is CSASHGFYQSQHF. The CDR3 region has the DNA TGCAGCGCTTCACATGGGTTTTATCAGTCCCAGCATTTT. This sequence joins TRBV29-1 and TRBJ1-5; D remains unclear. The germline V gene has CDR1 SQVTM and CDR2 ANQGSEA. The CDR3 contains 13 residues.

This clonotype was counted many times. The chain is built from TRBV12-3 or TRBV12-4 and TRBJ2-5; 7 bases line up with TRBD1. The CDR3 has 13 amino acids. Losses at the gene ends were 6 bases for V and 5 bases for J; bases not matched to a gene: 6. Here the CDR3 DNA reads TGTGCCAGCAGACAGGGGATAATGGAGACCCAGTACTTC. This gives the protein CASRQGIMETQYF.

On this clonotype itself: It may be a read error: a sequence one base away is much more abundant. This rearrangement joins TRBV2 to TRBJ2-7, with 10 bases that match TRBD1. CDR3 length: 15 amino acids. V shed 2 bases and J 3 bases; nucleotides not matched to a gene: 4. Germline V lookup: CDR1 SNHLY, CDR2 FYNNEI. CDR3 sequence (DNA): TGTGCCAGCAGTGAAAACCGGGACAGGGGCTACGAGCAGTACTTC. Its translation: CASSENRDRGYEQYF.

Only a few counts were recorded for this clonotype. This may stem from a read error, because a much larger clone lies one nucleotide away. The V and J genes are TRBV29-1 and TRBJ1-1; D gene unclear. This CDR3 contains 14 residues. The germline gives CDR1 SQVTM, CDR2 ANQGSEA. With 7 bases removed from V and 0 bases from J, the gap between germline ends came to 15 bases. The CDR3 DNA sequence: TGCAGCGATGGACGCATCATCATGAACACTGAAGCTTTCTTT. It codes for CSDGRIIMNTEAFF.

This clonotype was observed at least ten times. A read error may be the cause here, since a much bigger clone is one base away. This chain connects TRBV6-5 to TRBJ1-2; 7 bases agree with TRBD1. CDR1 MNHEY and CDR2 SVGAGI come from the germline V gene. The CDR3 is made up of 14 amino acids. The CDR3 bases are TGTGCCAGCAGGAATCGACAGGGCTTCTATGGCTACGCCTTC. This sequence encodes CASRNRQGFYGYAF.

On this clonotype: One end of the junction is discordant with germline, which a read error may explain. The genes are TRBV11-3 and TRBJ2-2; D is possibly TRBD2 (6 bases). Looked up from germline, CDR1 is SGHNT and CDR2 is YENEEA. The CDR3 runs 15 residues. The CDR3 protein is CTSSLDLGLAAELFF. The CDR3, as DNA: TGTACCAGCAGCCTAGATTTGGGATTAGCGGCTGAGCTGTTTTTT.

In this sample, this clonotype turned up many times. The V and J genes are TRBV5-4 and TRBJ2-7; TRBD2 matches at 13 bases. V shed 2 bases and J 5 bases; nucleotides not matched to a gene: 1. From germline, CDR1 is SGHNT and CDR2 YYREEE (reference sequence). The CDR3 runs to 14 residues. The CDR3 protein is CASSLGLAGDEQYF. CDR3 nucleotides: TGTGCCAGCAGCTTAGGACTAGCGGGGGACGAGCAGTACTTC.